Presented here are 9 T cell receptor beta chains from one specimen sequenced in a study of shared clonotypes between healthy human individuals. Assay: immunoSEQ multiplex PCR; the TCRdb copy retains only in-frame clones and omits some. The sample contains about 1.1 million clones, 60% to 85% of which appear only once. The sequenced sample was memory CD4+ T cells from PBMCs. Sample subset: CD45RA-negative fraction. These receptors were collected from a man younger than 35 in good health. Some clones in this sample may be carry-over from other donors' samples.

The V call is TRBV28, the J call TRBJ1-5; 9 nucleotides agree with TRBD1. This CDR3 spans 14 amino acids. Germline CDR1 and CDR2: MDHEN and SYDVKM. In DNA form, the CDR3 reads TGTGTTACAACTCGGACAGGGGTAGGGCAGCCCCAGCATTTT. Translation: CVTTRTGVGQPQHF.

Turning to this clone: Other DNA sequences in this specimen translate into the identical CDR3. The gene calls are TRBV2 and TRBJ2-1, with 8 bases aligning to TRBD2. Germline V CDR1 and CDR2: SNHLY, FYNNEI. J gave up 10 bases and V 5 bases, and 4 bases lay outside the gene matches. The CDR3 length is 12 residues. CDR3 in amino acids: CASSLIAGEQFF. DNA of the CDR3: TGTGCCAGCAGTCTTATAGCGGGGGAGCAGTTCTTC. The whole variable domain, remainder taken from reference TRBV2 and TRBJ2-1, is EPEVTQTPSHQVTQMGQEVILRCVPISNHLYFYWYRQILGQKVEFLVSFYNNEISEKSEIFDDQFSVERPDGSNFTLKIRSTKLEDSAMYFCASSLIAGEQFFGPGTRLTVL.

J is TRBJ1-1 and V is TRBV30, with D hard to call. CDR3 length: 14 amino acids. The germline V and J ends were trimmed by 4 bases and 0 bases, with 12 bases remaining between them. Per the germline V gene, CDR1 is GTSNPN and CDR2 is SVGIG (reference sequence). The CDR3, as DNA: TGTGCCTGGACTTTCGGCGGAATGAACACTGAAGCTTTCTTT. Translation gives CAWTFGGMNTEAFF.

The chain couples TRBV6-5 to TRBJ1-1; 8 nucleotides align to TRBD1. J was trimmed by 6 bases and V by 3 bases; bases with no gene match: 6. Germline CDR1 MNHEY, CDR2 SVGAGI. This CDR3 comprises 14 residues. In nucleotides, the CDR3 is TGTGCCAGCAGTTATATGACAGGGGTTGCTGAAGCTTTCTTT. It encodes CASSYMTGVAEAFF.

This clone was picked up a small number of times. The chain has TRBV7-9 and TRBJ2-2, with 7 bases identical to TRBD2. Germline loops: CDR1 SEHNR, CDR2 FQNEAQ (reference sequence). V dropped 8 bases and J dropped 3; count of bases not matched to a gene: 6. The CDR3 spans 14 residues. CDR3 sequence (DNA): TGTGCCAGCTTTATAGCGGGCTACACCGGGGAGCTGTTTTTT. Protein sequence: CASFIAGYTGELFF.

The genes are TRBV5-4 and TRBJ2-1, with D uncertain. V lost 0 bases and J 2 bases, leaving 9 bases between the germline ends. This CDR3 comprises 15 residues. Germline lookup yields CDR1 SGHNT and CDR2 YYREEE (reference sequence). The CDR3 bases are TGTGCCAGCAGCTTGGCACGTGGGACCTACAATGAGCAGTTCTTC. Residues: CASSLARGTYNEQFF.

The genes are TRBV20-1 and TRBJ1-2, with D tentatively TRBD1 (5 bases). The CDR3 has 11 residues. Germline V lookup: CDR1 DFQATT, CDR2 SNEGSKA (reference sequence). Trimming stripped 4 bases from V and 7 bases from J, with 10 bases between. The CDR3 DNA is TGCAGTGCTACGTTGAGGGGTGGCTACACCTTC. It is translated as CSATLRGGYTF.

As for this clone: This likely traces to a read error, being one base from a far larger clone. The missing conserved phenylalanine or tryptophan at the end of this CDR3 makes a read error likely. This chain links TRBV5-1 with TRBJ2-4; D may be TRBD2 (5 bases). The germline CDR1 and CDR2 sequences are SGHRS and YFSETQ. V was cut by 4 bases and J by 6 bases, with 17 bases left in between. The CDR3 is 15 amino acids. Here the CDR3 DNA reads TGCGCCAGCAGCCTAGAGGGCCAACCCGGAAACATTCAGTACCTC. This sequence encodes CASSLEGQPGNIQYL.

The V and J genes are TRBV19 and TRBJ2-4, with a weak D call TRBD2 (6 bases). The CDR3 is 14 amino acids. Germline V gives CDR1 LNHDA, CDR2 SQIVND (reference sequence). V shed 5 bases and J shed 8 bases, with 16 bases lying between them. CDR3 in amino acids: CASSGGPGGDIQYF. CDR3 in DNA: TGTGCCAGTAGTGGGGGACCCGGCGGGGACATTCAGTACTTC.